The rows below give T cell receptor beta chains drawn from one sample of a study of Graves' ophthalmopathy and Graves' hyperthyroidism. MiXCR, run by TCRdb on the multiplex PCR reads, gives a single entry per CDR3 protein. The table records approximately 500,000 distinct CDR3 sequences, approximately 15% of them present only once. The sequenced sample consisted of blood. Receptors were obtained from a young woman with Graves' ophthalmopathy. CDR3s include the opening cysteine and the closing phenylalanine or tryptophan. The D gene is left open where the match is weak. Clone size is given for some rows only: seen once, a few or many times, or a class if the clone is expanded.

v_call	clone_size	j_call	d_call	cdr3_aa	cdr3_nt
TRBV11-2	many	TRBJ2-5	-	CASSYPGAPQETQYF	TGTGCCAGCAGCTATCCGGGGGCGCCCCAAGAGACCCAGTACTTC
TRBV28	-	TRBJ1-1	-	CASSLLPGQGLTEAFF	TGTGCCAGCAGTTTATTGCCGGGGCAGGGCCTCACTGAAGCTTTCTTT
TRBV5-5	many	TRBJ2-7	TRBD1	CASMEDRGLYEQYF	TGTGCCAGCATGGAGGACAGGGGACTCTACGAGCAGTACTTC
TRBV11-1	-	TRBJ1-1	-	CASSLASPLRNTEAFF	TGTGCCAGCAGCTTAGCGTCTCCGTTACGAAACACTGAAGCTTTCTTT
TRBV20-1	few	TRBJ1-5	-	CSAGHPNQPQHF	TGCAGTGCCGGACACCCGAATCAGCCCCAGCATTTT
TRBV2	many	TRBJ2-5	-	CASSVVVQETQYF	TGTGCCAGCAGTGTAGTTGTCCAAGAGACCCAGTACTTC
TRBV12-3/TRBV12-4	many	TRBJ1-1	-	CASSIRQNTEAFF	TGTGCCAGCAGCATCCGACAGAACACTGAAGCTTTCTTT
TRBV12-3/TRBV12-4	many	TRBJ2-5	TRBD1	CASSPGQGPSTFETQYF	TGTGCCAGCAGCCCGGGACAGGGGCCGTCGACGTTTGAGACCCAGTACTTC
TRBV4-1	few	TRBJ1-2	TRBD1	CASSPWEGGVYGYTF	TGCGCCAGCAGCCCTTGGGAAGGGGGCGTCTATGGCTACACCTTC
TRBV7-9	many	TRBJ1-6	-	CASSRTDYSPLHF	TGTGCCAGCAGCCGGACGGACTATTCACCCCTCCACTTT
TRBV14	many	TRBJ2-7	-	CASSQVIYEQYF	TGTGCCAGCAGCCAGGTTATATACGAGCAGTACTTC
TRBV15	many	TRBJ2-7	-	CATSPWTGSSYEQYF	TGTGCCACCAGCCCCTGGACGGGGAGCTCCTACGAGCAGTACTTC
TRBV14	few	TRBJ1-1	-	CASSPYLGEYTEAFF	TGTGCCAGCAGCCCATATTTAGGGGAGTACACTGAAGCTTTCTTT
TRBV12-3/TRBV12-4	many	TRBJ1-6	TRBD1	CASSLRDSNSPLHF	TGTGCCAGCAGCCTCCGGGACAGTAATTCACCCCTCCACTTT
TRBV19	many	TRBJ2-7	-	CASSSRPGAYEQYF	TGTGCCAGTAGTTCCAGGCCGGGAGCCTACGAGCAGTACTTC
TRBV11-1	many	TRBJ1-3	-	CASSRTNPLSRSGNTIYF	TGTGCCAGCAGCCGCACCAATCCTCTCAGCCGCTCTGGAAACACCATATATTTT
TRBV15	many	TRBJ2-7	-	CATSRVGNEQYF	TGTGCCACCAGCAGAGTCGGGAACGAGCAGTACTTC
TRBV20-1	many	TRBJ2-5	TRBD2	CSALGLAGQETQYF	TGCAGTGCCCTTGGACTAGCGGGGCAAGAGACCCAGTACTTC
TRBV18	few	TRBJ1-6	TRBD1	CASSPTGGSNYNSPLHF	TGTGCCAGCTCACCGACAGGGGGGAGCAACTATAATTCACCCCTCCACTTT
TRBV18	many	TRBJ1-1	-	CASSPIGGEAFF	TGTGCCAGCTCACCCATCGGGGGTGAAGCTTTCTTT
TRBV11-2	many	TRBJ2-7	-	CASSDGQGGIGQYF	TGTGCCAGCAGCGACGGACAGGGAGGGATCGGGCAGTACTTC
TRBV7-9	many	TRBJ1-2	-	CASSSSVGTLRHGYTF	TGTGCCAGCAGCTCTTCGGTGGGGACACTAAGGCATGGCTACACCTTC
TRBV6-1	-	TRBJ1-3	-	CASSRSAHSGNTIYF	TGTGCCAGCAGCAGGTCAGCACATTCTGGAAACACCATATATTTT
TRBV5-5	few	TRBJ2-5	-	CASERASHETQYF	TGTGCCAGCGAGAGGGCTAGCCACGAGACCCAGTACTTC
TRBV27	many	TRBJ2-5	-	CASSQVLGETQYF	TGTGCCAGCAGTCAGGTCCTTGGAGAGACCCAGTACTTC
TRBV13	many	TRBJ2-2	TRBD2	CASSFASGSAGELFF	TGTGCCAGCAGCTTTGCTAGCGGTAGTGCCGGGGAGCTGTTTTTT
TRBV29-1	many	TRBJ2-5	TRBD1	CSVGNTGAWQETQYF	TGCAGCGTCGGTAACACAGGGGCATGGCAAGAGACCCAGTACTTC
TRBV7-8	few	TRBJ1-5	-	CASSPWGGRGDNQPQHF	TGTGCCAGCAGCCCCTGGGGGGGACGGGGGGACAATCAGCCCCAGCATTTT
TRBV28	few	TRBJ2-2	-	CAGARQNTGELFF	TGTGCCGGTGCCCGACAGAACACCGGGGAGCTGTTTTTT
TRBV7-6	many	TRBJ1-1	-	CASSLEADANTEAFF	TGTGCCAGCAGCTTAGAGGCAGACGCGAACACTGAAGCTTTCTTT
TRBV7-3	-	TRBJ1-1	-	CASSLNAGGGEAFF	TGTGCCAGCAGCTTAAACGCAGGTGGTGGTGAAGCTTTCTTT
TRBV20-1	many	TRBJ1-1	-	CSARGGTSLGTEAFF	TGCAGTGCTAGAGGGGGGACTAGCCTGGGCACTGAAGCTTTCTTT
TRBV7-9	many	TRBJ1-6	-	CASRRALDNSPLHF	TGTGCCAGCCGCCGAGCCCTGGACAATTCACCCCTCCACTTT
TRBV6-1	-	TRBJ2-7	TRBD2	CASNTGGYLSYEQYF	TGTGCCAGCAACACGGGGGGATACCTCTCCTACGAGCAGTACTTC
TRBV18	-	TRBJ1-1	-	CASSLTSAEAFF	TGTGCCAGCTCGTTGACTTCGGCTGAAGCTTTCTTT
TRBV7-9	-	TRBJ2-5	TRBD1	CASSRGTGGQETQYF	TGTGCCAGCAGCCGAGGGACAGGTGGGCAAGAGACCCAGTACTTC
TRBV30	many	TRBJ2-5	TRBD2	CAWTSGRETQYF	TGTGCCTGGACCAGCGGGAGAGAGACCCAGTACTTC
TRBV11-2	many	TRBJ1-3	-	CASSSPRRGVTIYF	TGTGCCAGCAGCTCGCCGAGGAGGGGGGTCACCATATATTTT
TRBV6-1	many	TRBJ2-7	-	CASSVSGFGEQYF	TGTGCCAGCAGTGTATCCGGGTTCGGCGAGCAGTACTTC
TRBV19	once	TRBJ1-1	TRBD1	CASGPQGRDTEAFF	TGTGCCAGTGGACCACAGGGGCGTGACACTGAAGCTTTCTTT
TRBV4-3	few	TRBJ2-7	TRBD2	CASSQDVGGTSVSYEQYF	TGCGCCAGCAGCCAAGATGTAGGTGGGACTAGCGTCTCCTACGAGCAGTACTTC
TRBV12-3/TRBV12-4	many	TRBJ1-1	-	CASRPPTGNTEAFF	TGTGCCAGCAGACCCCCAACAGGGAACACTGAAGCTTTCTTT
TRBV6-4	-	TRBJ2-2	-	CASSDTTANTGELFF	TGTGCCAGCAGTGACACTACCGCGAACACCGGGGAGCTGTTTTTT
TRBV12-3/TRBV12-4	many	TRBJ1-3	-	CASSPLSSGNTIYF	TGTGCCAGCAGCCCATTATCCTCTGGAAACACCATATATTTT
TRBV6-4	many	TRBJ1-1	TRBD1	CACPQTGTGGCGAEAFF	TGTGCCTGTCCTCAGACCGGGACAGGGGGATGTGGGGCTGAAGCTTTCTTT
TRBV19	many	TRBJ1-1	TRBD1	CASMTRTGYEPAFF	TGTGCCAGTATGACCCGGACAGGGTACGAACCCGCTTTCTTT
TRBV2	many	TRBJ2-5	TRBD2	CASFWELAARETQYF	TGTGCCAGCTTTTGGGAACTAGCGGCGAGAGAGACCCAGTACTTC
TRBV24-1	-	TRBJ2-5	TRBD2	CATSDPATSGSGETQYF	TGTGCCACCAGTGACCCGGCGACTAGCGGGAGTGGGGAGACCCAGTACTTC
TRBV27	many	TRBJ2-2	-	CASTSRLGSNTGELFF	TGTGCCAGCACCTCCCGATTGGGTTCGAACACCGGGGAGCTGTTTTTT
TRBV6-1	many	TRBJ2-7	-	CASRDREQYF	TGTGCCAGCCGGGATCGCGAGCAGTACTTC
TRBV28	many	TRBJ2-7	-	CASSLVSWDEQYF	TGTGCCAGCAGTTTGGTCAGTTGGGACGAGCAGTACTTC
TRBV19	many	TRBJ1-2	-	CASTPGGSFYGYTF	TGTGCCAGTACACCTGGGGGGAGTTTTTATGGCTACACCTTC
TRBV20-1	many	TRBJ1-1	-	CSARDLPMNTEAFF	TGCAGTGCTAGAGATCTTCCAATGAACACTGAAGCTTTCTTT
TRBV28	many	TRBJ2-7	-	CASSPHPGQLGFYEQYF	TGTGCCAGCAGTCCTCACCCCGGACAGTTGGGTTTTTACGAGCAGTACTTC
TRBV20-1	-	TRBJ1-5	-	CSAARESNQPQHF	TGCAGTGCTGCCCGGGAGAGCAATCAGCCCCAGCATTTT
TRBV11-1	many	TRBJ2-7	-	CASSLAAAIAYEQYF	TGTGCCAGCAGCTTAGCGGCAGCTATAGCCTACGAGCAGTACTTC
TRBV6-1	many	TRBJ1-2	-	CASSEGAGTYGYTF	TGTGCCAGCAGTGAAGGAGCAGGGACCTATGGCTACACCTTC
TRBV30	-	TRBJ2-2	TRBD2	CAWSTGLAGPGELFF	TGTGCCTGGAGTACGGGACTAGCGGGACCCGGGGAGCTGTTTTTT
TRBV12-3/TRBV12-4	many	TRBJ1-1	-	CASSFGEYTEAFF	TGTGCCAGCAGTTTCGGGGAATACACTGAAGCTTTCTTT
TRBV24-1	few	TRBJ2-2	-	CATSDPGPLNPYNTGELFF	TGTGCCACCAGTGATCCGGGACCCCTAAACCCGTACAACACCGGGGAGCTGTTTTTT